These 8 T cell receptor beta chains share one sample of origin, sequenced in a study of T-cell memory formation after mild COVID-19. One entry per CDR3 protein, called by TCRdb with MiXCR from the 5' RACE reads. The profile covers 300,000 to 400,000 distinct CDR3 sequences, with roughly an eighth appearing a single time and 22% taken by the ten largest. The specimen sequenced was PBMCs or a T cell subset sorted from them (not recorded which). These receptor sequences come from a man in his late teens or twenties who had mild COVID-19 (a few samples of this study predate the infection). Cell type and time point are not known.

This clonotype was found a few times. The chain is built from TRBV18 and TRBJ2-1; 10 bases align to TRBD2. Losses at the gene ends were 5 bases for V and 7 bases for J; bases not matched to a gene: 8. This CDR3 is 15 amino acids long. Per germline, CDR1 KGHSH and CDR2 LQKENI. DNA of the CDR3: TGTGCCAGCTCATCCGGACTAGCGGCGCAGAATGAGCAGTTCTTC. This translates into CASSSGLAAQNEQFF.

This clonotype was found a few times. The genes are TRBV4-3 and TRBJ1-5; 9 bases match TRBD1. Trimming removed 2 bases from V and 4 bases from J; junction bases left unmatched: 3. The germline CDR1 and CDR2 sequences are LGHNA and YSLEER. This CDR3 contains 15 residues. The CDR3 region is CASSQLQGANQPQHF. CDR3 coding DNA: TGCGCCAGCAGCCAACTACAGGGGGCTAATCAGCCCCAGCATTTT.

This clonotype was seen a handful of times. The rearrangement uses TRBV6-2 or TRBV6-3 and TRBJ2-7; no definite D call. Looked up from germline, CDR1 is MNHEY and CDR2 is SVGEGT. CDR3 size: 16 residues. Trimming took 2 bases from V and 0 from J, leaving 14 bases between them. CDR3 sequence (DNA): TGTGCCAGCAGTTACGACCGCAGGATTAGCTCCTACGAGCAGTACGTC. Translated: CASSYDRRISSYEQYV.

A few counts support this clonotype. V usage is TRBV29-1 and J usage is TRBJ1-1; D ambiguous. Germline CDR1 reads SQVTM; CDR2 reads ANQGSEA. V dropped 4 bases and J dropped 0 bases, with 12 bases sitting between them. The CDR3 extends over 14 amino acids. CDR3 amino acids: CSVVSPGMNTEAFF. The CDR3 DNA sequence: TGCAGCGTTGTGTCTCCGGGGATGAACACTGAAGCTTTCTTT.

The table lists this clonotype with many counts. The chain links TRBV6-5 to TRBJ1-1; D gene ambiguous. Looked up from germline, CDR1 is MNHEY and CDR2 is SVGAGI. The germline V and J ends were trimmed by 6 bases and 4 bases, with 15 bases remaining between them. The CDR3 spans 14 residues. The CDR3 here is CASRYDRVITEAFF. CDR3 DNA sequence: TGTGCCAGCAGGTACGATCGGGTTATCACTGAAGCTTTCTTT.

This clonotype was found many times. The V gene is TRBV7-8, the J gene TRBJ2-1; D may be TRBD1 (6 bases). CDR3 size: 15 residues. V was clipped by 1 base and J by 4 bases, with 11 bases between them. From germline, CDR1 is SGHVS and CDR2 FQNEAQ. This CDR3 is CASSLEVRGYNEQFF. CDR3 coding DNA: TGTGCCAGCAGCTTAGAAGTCAGGGGATACAATGAGCAGTTCTTC.

This clonotype was picked up a small number of times. This CDR3 reads CASSVGWERPDTQYF. CDR3 in DNA: TGTGCCAGCAGCGTAGGGTGGGAGAGGCCAGATACGCAGTATTTT. V is TRBV9 and J is TRBJ2-3, with D possibly being TRBD2 (5 bases). The length of the CDR3 is 15 residues. Trimming stripped 0 bases from V and 4 bases from J, with 12 bases between. Germline CDR1 is SGDLS and CDR2 is YYNGEE.

CDR3: CASSGTGGRFDQPQHF. In DNA, the CDR3 is TGTGCCAGCTCAGGGACAGGGGGTCGTTTCGACCAGCCCCAGCATTTT. The chain employs TRBV18 and TRBJ1-5; TRBD1 matches at 11 bases. There are 16 residues in the CDR3. V dropped 5 bases and J dropped 7; count of bases not matched to a gene: 10. Germline values: CDR1 KGHSH, CDR2 LQKENI.